Below, 7 T cell receptor beta chains from the same sample are listed, as sequenced in a study of blood T cell repertoires in COVID-19. The repertoire was sequenced with immunoSEQ multiplex PCR; TCRdb's copy has only in-frame clones and lacks some. The repertoire holds more than 250,000 clones, with around 90% as singletons. Sequenced: peripheral blood. These receptors all come from a woman between 45 and 60 years old with COVID-19, enrolled during active disease.

The rearrangement joins TRBV7-9 to TRBJ2-1, with D hard to call. CDR1 and CDR2 (germline): SEHNR, FQNEAQ (reference sequence). The CDR3 extends over 12 amino acids. V was pared by 1 base and J by 6 bases, with 4 bases between. The DNA for the CDR3 is TGTGCCAGCAGCTTAGTCGGCAATGAGCAGTTCTTC. Translating it yields CASSLVGNEQFF. The full variable domain, its missing parts supplied by reference TRBV7-9 and TRBJ2-1, is DTGVSQNPRHKITKRGQNVTFRCDPISEHNRLYWYRQTLGQGPEFLTYFQNEAQLEKSRLLSDRFSAERPKGSFSTLEIQRTEQGDSAMYLCASSLVGNEQFFGPGTRLTVL.

This chain joins TRBV9 and TRBJ1-6; 8 bases are shared with TRBD1. Germline values: CDR1 SGDLS, CDR2 YYNGEE. The length of the CDR3 is 14 residues. The trim removed 6 bases at V and 7 bases at J, leaving 6 bases unmatched. The CDR3 DNA reads as TGTGCCAGCACTGTAGCAGGGGGCAATTCACCCCTCCACTTT. It encodes CASTVAGGNSPLHF.

This chain links TRBV3-1 (or the pseudogene TRBV3-2) with TRBJ2-5; D is possibly TRBD2 (6 bases). Trimming took off 1 base at V and 5 bases at J, with 11 bases between the two ends. The germline CDR1 and CDR2 sequences are LGHDT and YNNKEL (reference sequence). The CDR3 runs to 14 residues. Here the CDR3 reads CASSQGEVPETQYF. CDR3 in DNA: TGTGCCAGCAGCCAAGGGGAGGTTCCGGAGACCCAGTACTTC.

The chain is built from TRBV5-4 and TRBJ2-7; TRBD1 matches at 7 bases. This CDR3 has 14 amino acids. Germline V gives CDR1 SGHNT, CDR2 YYREEE (reference sequence). Unmatched junction bases numbered 6, after V lost 3 bases and J lost 3 bases. The CDR3 spells CASSSRTGNYEQYF. Here the CDR3 DNA reads TGTGCCAGCAGCTCCCGGACAGGAAACTACGAGCAGTACTTC.

In nucleotides, the CDR3 is TGTGCCAGCTCACCGATCCGGACAGGGCAAGAGACCCAGTACTTC. Encoded protein: CASSPIRTGQETQYF. This sequence joins TRBV18 and TRBJ2-5, with 8 bases matching TRBD1. The J segment lost 2 bases and the V segment lost 3 bases, leaving 5 bases of the junction unmatched. Germline CDR1 is KGHSH and CDR2 is LQKENI. This CDR3 has 15 residues.

V and J are TRBV6-5 and TRBJ1-2; D unresolved. Germline CDR1 is MNHEY and CDR2 is SVGAGI. The CDR3 runs to 13 residues. Trimming left V 6 bases short and J 5 bases short, with 13 bases between. The CDR3 DNA reads as TGTGCCAGCAGCCCCAAGCGAGGGTATGGCTACACCTTC. It yields the protein CASSPKRGYGYTF.

The CDR3 loop is CSVSSGVPAYEQYF. CDR3 bases: TGCAGCGTTTCCTCAGGGGTCCCAGCCTACGAGCAGTACTTC. The chain uses TRBV29-1 and TRBJ2-7, with a tentative D call TRBD1 (6 bases). This CDR3 contains 14 residues. Trimming pared 5 bases from V and 2 bases from J, leaving 16 bases between. Per germline, CDR1 SQVTM and CDR2 ANQGSEA.